What follows is one TCR beta chain and its context. The sample belongs to a study of blood T cell repertoires in COVID-19. Study background: Material from acute and convalescent COVID-19 was sourced from the United States, Italy and Spain. PBMCs, B-cell-depleted T cells, or T cells provided the cDNA or gDNA that made up the material.

The authors' processing: Estimates of nucleated cell counts were drawn from the amplification of reference gene primers. Assay used: immunoSEQ multiplex PCR; TCRdb lists only in-frame clones, some missing. V and J calls and clone size are those listed in that table; D and trimming were worked out from the DNA. The sample shows approximately 65,000 clones, about 81% of them seen only once. The receptor was isolated from an elderly man with acute or convalescent COVID-19. Sequencing used peripheral blood.

The CDR3 spells CASSYSTGVDYEQYF. The CDR3 bases are TGTGCCAGCAGTTACTCGACAGGGGTGGACTACGAGCAGTACTTC. The chain recombines TRBV6-2 or TRBV6-3 with TRBJ2-7; 8 nucleotides align to TRBD1. Germline-derived CDR1 and CDR2 are MNHEY and SVGEGT. The CDR3 has 15 residues. With 0 bases clipped from V and 3 bases from J, the junction kept 4 bases outside the gene matches.